A selection of T cell receptor beta chains follows, all from one sample in a study of blood T cell repertoires in COVID-19. The protocol was immunoSEQ multiplex PCR, while the TCRdb copy is restricted to in-frame clones and leaves out a portion. Of about 90,000 clones in the sample, around four fifths were seen once. The sample consisted of peripheral blood. These receptors all come from a woman aged 70-85 years with active or convalescent COVID-19. Each CDR3 is given with its conserved first and last residue. The D gene is left open where the match is weak.

TRBD1,TRBV19,17,TRBJ2-1,CASSSRRGGTSYNEQFF
-,TRBV7-8,13,TRBJ1-1,CASSPRTNGRAFF
TRBD2,TRBV5-1,14,TRBJ2-3,CASSLGLATDTQYF
TRBD1,TRBV27,17,TRBJ1-1,CASSFYRGKDPNTEAFF
-,TRBV7-6,18,TRBJ2-1,CASSTPRREVRVGNEQFF
TRBD1,TRBV28,15,TRBJ2-1,CASSSGGQGTDEQFF
-,TRBV6-4,15,TRBJ1-2,CASSELRPPGYGYTF
TRBD1,TRBV6-5,15,TRBJ1-1,CASSYSRGGYTEAFF
-,TRBV5-4,15,TRBJ1-2,CASSLAGRGSYGYTF
TRBD2,TRBV29-1,16,TRBJ2-7,CSVVPSGGTATYEQYF
TRBD2,TRBV7-9,15,TRBJ2-5,CASSLGGLAIETQYF
TRBD1,TRBV27,14,TRBJ2-5,CASSWDRGSETQYF
-,TRBV29-1,16,TRBJ2-1,CSVEVFSGSSYNEQFF
TRBD1,TRBV27,14,TRBJ2-1,CASRPTGGPVQQFF
TRBD2,TRBV7-6,17,TRBJ2-3,CASSLRLAGGPKDTQYF
TRBD1,TRBV4-2,17,TRBJ1-2,CASSQGDSIGVRGGYTF
TRBD1,TRBV27,17,TRBJ2-1,CASSLGGQGRAFNEQFF
-,TRBV5-5,13,TRBJ2-7,CASSFGTAGEQYF
-,TRBV5-8,14,TRBJ1-5,CASSFRGSNQPQHF
TRBD2,TRBV5-6,17,TRBJ2-1,CASSGLAGSRSYNEQFF
-,TRBV4-2,16,TRBJ2-3,CASSQGLAQGTDTQYF
-,TRBV19,13,TRBJ2-7,CASSYRGGYEQYF
-,TRBV11-3,15,TRBJ2-2,CASSLGPENTGELFF
-,TRBV6-5,13,TRBJ1-2,CASSLDSYYGYTF
-,TRBV2,14,TRBJ1-5,CASSEDSSNQPQHF
TRBD1,TRBV13,19,TRBJ2-2,CASSLRGLSQFANTGELFF
-,TRBV10-1,19,TRBJ2-4,CASSESYGDGKVGKNIQYF
-,TRBV28,17,TRBJ2-3,CASSPGGAAGETDTQYF
-,TRBV19,13,TRBJ2-7,CASSIAHPYEQYF
TRBD2,TRBV18,18,TRBJ2-5,CASSRGLAGGRDQETQYF
-,TRBV6-5,13,TRBJ1-3,CASRGGPGNTIYF
TRBD1,TRBV5-1,13,TRBJ2-3,CASSLLGQGTQYF
TRBD1,TRBV28,15,TRBJ1-5,CASSLRQGVGQPQHF
TRBD2,TRBV6-2/TRBV6-3,14,TRBJ2-3,CASSFLAGADTQYF
-,TRBV27,16,TRBJ1-4,CASSVIPTATNEKLFF
TRBD1,TRBV5-1,14,TRBJ2-7,CASSPGQDPYEQYF
-,TRBV11-3,8,TRBJ1-5,CASRAQHF
TRBD2,TRBV5-1,15,TRBJ2-5,CASCHGGVDGETQYF
TRBD1,TRBV7-2,15,TRBJ2-1,CASSSDRGRYNEQFF
TRBD2,TRBV5-6,16,TRBJ2-5,CASSFGVGGVRETQYF
-,TRBV28,16,TRBJ2-7,CASSPAGRGFPYEQYF
TRBD1,TRBV6-2/TRBV6-3,14,TRBJ2-7,CASSGQGRVYEQYF
-,TRBV9,14,TRBJ1-6,CASSPSRQNSPLHF
TRBD1,TRBV24-1,16,TRBJ1-5,CATSDAGQGAGQPQHF
-,TRBV28,13,TRBJ1-2,CASSFGGFYGYTF
-,TRBV24-1,15,TRBJ2-1,CATSAGVLQANEQFF
-,TRBV19,14,TRBJ1-1,CASSTGTQNTEAFF
TRBD1,TRBV11-3,15,TRBJ2-1,CASSSGQGPVNEQFF
TRBD1,TRBV27,15,TRBJ2-7,CASRRNRDSPYEQYF
-,TRBV18,14,TRBJ2-2,CASSGDTDTGELFF
-,TRBV4-2,13,TRBJ1-5,CASNGGNDQPQHF
TRBD1,TRBV11-2,15,TRBJ1-1,CASSSIRDRDTEAFF
-,TRBV19,14,TRBJ1-4,CASRLQGTNEKLFF
TRBD1,TRBV27,13,TRBJ1-5,CASRGTGDQPQHF
-,TRBV19,15,TRBJ1-5,CASSQQGHSNQPQHF
-,TRBV11-2,13,TRBJ2-7,CASSSPPGWRQYF
-,TRBV5-5,14,TRBJ1-1,CASSQDSWYTEAFF